This T cell receptor (beta chain) was documented in a study of CD8+ T cells in alopecia areata. Whole-study context: Percent of scalp involved defined treated patients' severity scores. Regarding the study as a whole: Among the top 100, expanded CD8+ clones were significantly decreased by tofacitinib, as was scalp clonality. Relative to mice, TCR sharing across patients was less clear, a difference possibly HLA-related.

A word on this clone: Its antigen is not identified.

Extraction and reverse transcription of RNA yielded cDNA as the sequencing template. Profiling relied on immunoSEQ multiplex PCR, and the TCRdb table lists in-frame clones only, not all of them. The sample yields over 100,000 clones, more than 45% seen once. The treatment here: oral pan-JAK inhibitor, 5-10 mg twice daily. Germline CDR1 and CDR2: SGHAT and FQNNGV. V was cut by 5 bases and J by 5 bases, with 7 bases left in between. CDR3 length: 13 residues. The sample in question was CD4+ T cells sorted from blood, obtained at week 4, from a patient treated with tofacitinib. This TCR derives from a human donor with alopecia areata. The V call is TRBV11-2, the J call TRBJ1-6; possibly TRBD1 for D (5 bases). In DNA, the CDR3 is TGTGCCAGCAGCCAGGGCCATAATTCACCCCTCCACTTT. Its protein product is CASSQGHNSPLHF.